Below, 32 T cell receptor beta chains from the same sample are listed, as sequenced in a study of CD4+ T cells in melanoma. The assay was immunoSEQ multiplex PCR, and TCRdb's table has in-frame clones only and misses some. The sample lists some 16,000 clones, roughly three quarters occurring once. The specimen was cells from a culture (not recorded whether cultured in vitro). These receptors were taken from a human donor with melanoma.

This chain links TRBV11-2 with TRBJ1-2, with 7 bases aligning to TRBD1. This CDR3 is 13 amino acids long. The V gene's germline CDR1 is SGHAT and CDR2 FQNNGV. Trimming at V came to 3 bases and at J to 6 bases, leaving 4 bases not matched to a gene. CDR3 amino acids: CASSLGQLDGYTF. The DNA of the CDR3 is TGTGCCAGCAGCTTGGGACAGTTAGATGGCTACACCTTC.

The sample holds a few counts of this clone. The rearrangement uses TRBV5-1 and TRBJ1-2; D uncertain. V was shortened by 0 bases and J by 8 bases, with 8 bases between the two germline ends. The CDR3 extends over 12 amino acids. The germline V gene encodes CDR1 SGHRS and CDR2 YFSETQ. The CDR3 loop is CASSLDGAGYTF. Written as DNA, the CDR3 is TGCGCCAGCAGCTTGGACGGCGCGGGCTACACCTTC. Full variable domain (rest looked up from reference TRBV5-1 and TRBJ1-2): KAGVTQTPRYLIKTRGQQVTLSCSPISGHRSVSWYQQTPGQGLQFLFEYFSETQRNKGNFPGRFSGRQFSNSRSEMNVSTLELGDSALYLCASSLDGAGYTFGSGTRLTVV.

The chain couples TRBV27 to TRBJ2-3; possibly TRBD1 for D (6 bases). Germline V gene lookup returns CDR1 MNHEY and CDR2 SMNVEV (reference sequence). This CDR3 spans 16 amino acids. Trimming cost V 4 bases and J 5 bases, with 19 bases left between them. The CDR3 region has the DNA TGTGCCAGCAGTTCCGTCAGGGGCAGGTGGGAAGATACGCAGTATTTT. Encoded protein: CASSSVRGRWEDTQYF.

Sample share makes this clone medium-sized. CDR3 region: CASSIALNVGELFF. The CDR3 bases are TGTGCCAGTAGTATCGCCCTTAATGTCGGGGAGCTGTTTTTT. V is TRBV19 and J is TRBJ2-2, with D uncertain. In germline, CDR1 is LNHDA, CDR2 SQIVND (reference sequence). Between the trimmed V and J ends, which lost 3 bases and 7 bases, there was a span of 12 bases. This CDR3 spans 14 amino acids.

The chain joins TRBV5-5 to TRBJ1-4; perhaps TRBD1 as D (5 bases). Deletions cut 1 base from V and 8 bases from J, with 12 bases between. CDR1 and CDR2 from the germline V gene are SGHKS and YYEKEE (reference sequence). The CDR3 has 14 residues. In DNA, the CDR3 is TGTGCCAGCAGCTTGTTGCCGGGACGCGAAAAACTGTTTTTT. Translated, it gives CASSLLPGREKLFF. The entire variable domain, with the rest obtained from reference TRBV5-5 and TRBJ1-4, is as follows: DAGVTQSPTHLIKTRGQQVTLRCSPISGHKSVSWYQQVLGQGPQFIFQYYEKEERGRGNFPDRFSARQFPNYSSELNVNALLLGDSALYLCASSLLPGREKLFFGSGTQLSVL.

This clone was detected only a few times. The CDR3 nucleotides are TGTGCCAGCAGCCAAGCCTTGTATTCTAGTATGGGAAAACTGTTTTTT. Its protein product is CASSQALYSSMGKLFF. The chain combines TRBV4-2 with TRBJ1-4; D is uncertain. CDR1 and CDR2 from the germline V gene are LGHNA and YNFKEQ. This CDR3 is built from 16 residues. Trimming removed 1 base from V and 10 bases from J, with 19 bases in between.

This chain uses TRBV27 with TRBJ2-4; D is unclear. Trimming removed 3 bases from V and 6 bases from J, with 12 bases in between. The germline gives CDR1 MNHEY, CDR2 SMNVEV (reference sequence). CDR3 size: 14 residues. In DNA form, the CDR3 reads TGTGCCAGCAGTTTTCGGAGTCAGTCAAACATTCAGTACTTC. Residues: CASSFRSQSNIQYF.

About this clone: At one of its ends the junction is not consistent with the germline gene, which may arise from a read error. This chain connects TRBV5-1 to TRBJ1-6; TRBD1 agrees at 9 bases. Germline CDR1 and CDR2: SGHRS and YFSETQ. This CDR3 comprises 15 residues. CDR3 amino acids: CASSPRDRVSSPLHF. The CDR3 DNA is TGTGCCAGCAGCCCGCGGGACAGGGTGAGTTCACCCCTCCACTTT.

Judged by abundance, this clone is medium-sized. V gene TRBV29-1 combines with J gene TRBJ2-2, with 10 positions matching TRBD1. Per germline, CDR1 SQVTM and CDR2 ANQGSEA. V was pared by 5 bases and J by 4 bases, with 1 base of the junction left unmatched. This CDR3 is built from 13 residues. The CDR3 here is CSVRTGGTGELFF. DNA of the CDR3: TGCAGCGTTCGGACAGGGGGCACCGGGGAGCTGTTTTTT.

J is TRBJ1-5 and V is TRBV7-8, with TRBD1 identical over 7 bases. V shed 5 bases and J 3 bases; nucleotides not matched to a gene: 4. Germline V gene sequence: CDR1 SGHVS, CDR2 FQNEAQ. This CDR3 is built from 14 residues. The CDR3 coding sequence is TGTGCCAGCAGCATCGACAGGGTCAATCAGCCCCAGCATTTT. It is translated as CASSIDRVNQPQHF.

This clone was picked up a small number of times. This chain uses TRBV6-5 with TRBJ2-7; possible D gene TRBD2, 5 bases. V was clipped by 0 bases and J by 3 bases, with 6 bases between them. CDR1 and CDR2 (germline): MNHEY, SVGAGI. The CDR3 contains 13 residues. The CDR3 is CASSYSEDYEQYF. CDR3 sequence (DNA): TGTGCCAGCAGTTACTCGGAGGACTACGAGCAGTACTTC.

This clone was seen only once. This sequence joins TRBV19 and TRBJ2-1; maybe TRBD2 (6 bases). Per the germline V gene, CDR1 is LNHDA and CDR2 is SQIVND (reference sequence). The V gene lost 1 base and the J gene lost 2 bases, with 15 bases spanning the gap. The CDR3 spans 17 residues. CDR3 coding DNA: TGTGCCAGTAGTATAGTTTACGGGCTAGCGACCTACAATGAGCAGTTCTTC. This sequence encodes CASSIVYGLATYNEQFF.

This clone was recorded once. The chain has TRBV18 and TRBJ2-7, with D unclear. CDR3 length equals 12 residues. Trimming shortened V by 2 bases and J by 4 bases, and 6 bases separated the two germline ends. Per the germline V gene, CDR1 is KGHSH and CDR2 is LQKENI. CDR3 sequence: CASSPDMYEQYF. The CDR3 DNA reads as TGTGCCAGCTCACCAGACATGTACGAGCAGTACTTC.

V gene TRBV11-2 combines with J gene TRBJ2-1; D possibly corresponds to TRBD2 (6 bases). Germline lookup yields CDR1 SGHAT and CDR2 FQNNGV. This CDR3 is built from 16 residues. Trimming cost V 4 bases and J 0 bases, with 13 bases left between them. The CDR3 region is CASSSRLTSSYNEQFF. DNA of the CDR3: TGTGCCAGCAGCTCCCGATTGACTAGCTCCTACAATGAGCAGTTCTTC.

The chain joins TRBV13 to TRBJ1-1, with D possibly matching TRBD1 (6 bases). Germline V gives CDR1 PRHDT, CDR2 FYEKMQ (reference sequence). The CDR3 runs to 11 residues. Trimming cost V 2 bases and J 10 bases, with 8 bases left between them. The CDR3 sequence: CASSLRGGAFF. The CDR3 nucleotides are TGTGCCAGCAGCTTAAGGGGGGGAGCTTTCTTT.

The chain couples TRBV13 to TRBJ2-7; TRBD1 matches at 9 bases. Unmatched junction bases numbered 3, after V lost 2 bases and J lost 1 base. CDR1 is PRHDT, CDR2 FYEKMQ, per germline (reference sequence). The CDR3 totals 15 residues. CDR3 nucleotide sequence: TGTGCCAGCAGCTTAAGGGACAGGGCTTCCTACGAGCAGTACTTC. Translating gives CASSLRDRASYEQYF. Full variable domain (rest looked up from reference TRBV13 and TRBJ2-7): AAGVIQSPRHLIKEKRETATLKCYPIPRHDTVYWYQQGPGQDPQFLISFYEKMQSDKGSIPDRFSAQQFSDYHSELNMSSLELGDSALYFCASSLRDRASYEQYFGPGTRLTVT.

This clone turned up a few times. The V gene is TRBV4-1, the J gene TRBJ1-2; D may be TRBD1 (5 bases). The CDR3 runs to 16 residues. V was trimmed by 4 bases and J by 0 bases, leaving 15 bases between them. The germline V gene has CDR1 MGHRA and CDR2 YSYEKL. CDR3 DNA: TGCGCCAGCAGCCCCTCACAAGGACAAGCTAACTATGGCTACACCTTC. Its protein product is CASSPSQGQANYGYTF.

CDR3 sequence reads: CASSQDPKRVNRKKLTYEQYF. The CDR3, as DNA: TGCGCCAGCAGCCAAGACCCGAAGCGGGTGAACCGCAAAAAACTTACCTACGAGCAGTACTTC. V is TRBV4-1 and J is TRBJ2-7, with a tentative D call TRBD2 (6 bases). The CDR3 extends over 21 amino acids. The ends were cut back, 0 bases at V and 2 bases at J, with 29 bases in the middle. Germline V gives CDR1 MGHRA, CDR2 YSYEKL.

This clone was seen a handful of times. The rearrangement joins TRBV6-5 to TRBJ1-4; D is unclear. This CDR3 spans 12 amino acids. CDR1 MNHEY and CDR2 SVGAGI come from the germline V gene. Trimming took off 6 bases at V and 5 bases at J, with 7 bases between the two ends. CDR3 sequence (DNA): TGTGCCAGCAGAACTTACAATGAAAAACTGTTTTTT. Its protein product is CASRTYNEKLFF.

The chain joins TRBV7-8 to TRBJ2-7; 9 bases agree with TRBD1. Germline-derived CDR1 and CDR2 are SGHVS and FQNEAQ. V gave up 3 bases and J gave up 2 bases; unmatched junction bases: 8. This CDR3 spans 16 amino acids. The CDR3 is CASSLDGTGRTYEQYF. In DNA form, the CDR3 reads TGTGCCAGCAGCTTGGACGGGACAGGGAGAACCTACGAGCAGTACTTC.

The V gene is TRBV9, the J gene TRBJ2-5, with TRBD2 matching 9 bases. CDR3 length equals 16 residues. J was trimmed by 1 base and V by 0 bases; bases with no gene match: 4. Looked up from germline, CDR1 is SGDLS and CDR2 is YYNGEE. The CDR3: CASSVGISGGQETQYF. In DNA, the CDR3 is TGTGCCAGCAGCGTAGGGATTAGCGGGGGCCAAGAGACCCAGTACTTC. The entire variable domain, with the rest obtained from reference TRBV9 and TRBJ2-5, is as follows: DSGVTQTPKHLITATGQRVTLRCSPRSGDLSVYWYQQSLDQGLQFLIQYYNGEERAKGNILERFSAQQFPDLHSELNLSSLELGDSALYFCASSVGISGGQETQYFGPGTRLLVL.

The chain couples TRBV7-2 to TRBJ2-1, with 7 positions matching TRBD2. Germline lookup yields CDR1 SGHTA and CDR2 FQGNSA. The CDR3 is 15 amino acids. Trimming removed 5 bases from V and 3 bases from J; junction bases left unmatched: 7. CDR3 coding DNA: TGTGCCAGCAGCGCGGGAGATCGCCGCTACAATGAGCAGTTCTTC. This codes for CASSAGDRRYNEQFF.

This clone was counted a single time. This chain connects TRBV5-1 to TRBJ1-5, with D maybe TRBD1 (6 bases). The CDR3 totals 14 residues. V was shortened by 4 bases and J by 4 bases, with 12 bases between the two germline ends. Germline CDR1 is SGHRS and CDR2 is YFSETQ. CDR3 nucleotides: TGCGCCAGCAGCCCGGGGGCCGAAAATCAGCCCCAGCATTTT. Its translation: CASSPGAENQPQHF.

In nucleotides, the CDR3 is TGCGCCAGCAGCTTGGAGCCGGGCCTTCGACAGCCCCAGCATTTT. It encodes CASSLEPGLRQPQHF. The chain combines TRBV5-1 with TRBJ1-5; D is unresolved. This CDR3 has 15 residues. Germline V gives CDR1 SGHRS, CDR2 YFSETQ. Trimming removed 0 bases at V and 7 bases at J, with 14 bases between.

The CDR3 here is CASSAGQSYSPLHF. The CDR3 region has the DNA TGTGCCAGCAGTGCAGGACAGAGTTACTCACCCCTCCACTTT. The chain uses TRBV6-1 and TRBJ1-6, with D perhaps matching TRBD1 (6 bases). Looked up from germline, CDR1 is MNHNS and CDR2 is SASEGT. This CDR3 contains 14 residues. With 4 bases removed from V and 10 bases from J, the gap between germline ends came to 14 bases.

This chain joins TRBV30 and TRBJ1-2; D not certain. There are 14 residues in the CDR3. Germline CDR1 GTSNPN, CDR2 SVGIG (reference sequence). The V and J ends lost 0 bases and 6 bases respectively, with 14 bases between them. The CDR3 bases are TGTGCCTGGAGTGTACGCCTGGGTCTTCATGGCTACACCTTC. This translates into CAWSVRLGLHGYTF. Filled out from reference TRBV30 and TRBJ1-2, the complete variable domain reads SQTIHQWPATLVQPVGSPLSLECTVEGTSNPNLYWYRQAAGRGLQLLFYSVGIGQISSEVPQNLSASRPQDRQFILSSKKLLLSDSGFYLCAWSVRLGLHGYTFGSGTRLTVV.

The chain employs TRBV27 and TRBJ1-1, with no clear D. Germline V gives CDR1 MNHEY, CDR2 SMNVEV (reference sequence). Trimming left V 8 bases short and J 4 bases short, with 14 bases between. CDR3 size: 13 residues. The DNA for the CDR3 is TGTGCCAGCGCCCAGATAGGCGTCACTGAAGCTTTCTTT. Translated, it gives CASAQIGVTEAFF.

This clone was counted only a few times. V is TRBV7-9 and J is TRBJ2-4; D gene unclear. The CDR3 loop spans 15 amino acids. V shed 1 base and J shed 0 bases, with 7 bases lying between them. The germline V gene has CDR1 SEHNR and CDR2 FQNEAQ (reference sequence). The CDR3 region is CASSLGAGAKNIQYF. The CDR3 DNA is TGTGCCAGCAGCTTAGGAGCAGGAGCCAAAAACATTCAGTACTTC.

This clone was counted between two and nine times. The chain has TRBV7-2 and TRBJ1-3; tentative D call: TRBD1 (6 bases). The CDR3 sequence is 13 residues long. Germline V CDR1 and CDR2: SGHTA, FQGNSA. Deletions cut 7 bases from V and 4 bases from J, with 11 bases between. This CDR3 reads CASTQTGGNTIYF. CDR3 bases: TGTGCCAGCACTCAGACAGGAGGAAACACCATATATTTT.

The gene calls are TRBV7-2 and TRBJ2-1; 10 bases map to TRBD1. Germline values: CDR1 SGHTA, CDR2 FQGNSA. Unmatched junction bases numbered 18, after V lost 6 bases and J lost 10 bases. The CDR3 totals 17 residues. CDR3 sequence reads: CASRTGGTGDSYREQFF. DNA for the CDR3: TGTGCCAGCAGGACGGGGGGGACAGGGGATTCCTACAGAGAGCAGTTCTTC.

V and J are TRBV7-8 and TRBJ2-7, with D perhaps matching TRBD2 (6 bases). Germline V gives CDR1 SGHVS, CDR2 FQNEAQ. Trimming took 1 base from V and 6 from J, leaving 13 bases between them. CDR3 length: 14 amino acids. CDR3 DNA sequence: TGTGCCAGCAGCTTAGTTGGAGGGTATCCCGAGCAGTACTTC. Its protein is CASSLVGGYPEQYF. Based on the CDR3 plus reference TRBV7-8 and TRBJ2-7, the full variable domain is GAGVSQSPRYKVAKRGQDVALRCDPISGHVSLFWYQQALGQGPEFLTYFQNEAQLDKSGLPSDRFFAERPEGSVSTLKIQRTQQEDSAVYLCASSLVGGYPEQYFGPGTRLTVT.

This sequence joins TRBV4-1 and TRBJ1-2, with D unresolved. Trimming left V 0 bases short and J 6 bases short, with 8 bases between. The CDR3 spans 13 residues. The V gene's germline CDR1 is MGHRA and CDR2 YSYEKL. The CDR3 sequence is CASSQDLGDGYTF. In DNA form, the CDR3 reads TGCGCCAGCAGCCAAGACCTTGGGGATGGCTACACCTTC.